These 32 T cell receptor beta chains share one sample of origin, sequenced in a study of human T cells and chemical hapten exposure. Described time point: patch test 2, 6 weeks after DPC sensitization. Noted treatment: therapeutic diphenylcyclopropenone sensitization with weekly scalp DPC. MiXCR was run by TCRdb on the RACE reads, yielding one entry per CDR3 protein. Among a few hundred thousand distinct CDR3 sequences listed, about 6% were seen once. Sequencing used whole blood, obtained in connection with sensitization to the hapten diphenylcyclopropenone (DPC). Every receptor here comes from a woman under 30 with alopecia areata. Some clones in this sample may be carry-over from other donors' samples.

There are many counts of this clonotype. The rearrangement links TRBV7-2 to TRBJ1-2, with D tentatively TRBD1 (5 bases). The CDR3 is made up of 13 amino acids. The germline V gene encodes CDR1 SGHTA and CDR2 FQGNSA. V shed 4 bases and J shed 4 bases, with 10 bases lying between them. The CDR3 DNA reads TGTGCCAGCAGCTCCACAGGCGGCTATGGCTACACCTTC. Translating it yields CASSSTGGYGYTF.

This clonotype came up many times. V usage is TRBV6-2 or TRBV6-3 and J usage is TRBJ1-5; perhaps TRBD1 as D (5 bases). In germline, CDR1 is MNHEY, CDR2 SVGEGT. The CDR3 length is 24 residues. V was trimmed by 2 bases and J by 0 bases, leaving 35 bases between them. CDR3 sequence reads: CASSYREPGAGVVVGDYSNQPQHF. DNA of the CDR3: TGTGCCAGCAGTTACCGCGAACCCGGGGCAGGAGTTGTCGTGGGGGATTATAGCAATCAGCCCCAGCATTTT.

This sequence joins TRBV7-9 and TRBJ2-6; D is perhaps TRBD1 (6 bases). Looked up from germline, CDR1 is SEHNR and CDR2 is FQNEAQ (reference sequence). V lost 6 bases to trimming and J lost 2 bases, with 14 bases between them. The CDR3 spans 16 residues. As DNA, the CDR3 is TGTGCCAGCAGTAAAACAGGGCTCCCTGGGGCCAACGTCCTGACTTTC. Translation: CASSKTGLPGANVLTF.

V is TRBV7-2 and J is TRBJ2-3; 8 bases line up with TRBD1. The CDR3 runs to 15 residues. The germline CDR1 and CDR2 sequences are SGHTA and FQGNSA. V was pared by 2 bases and J by 1 base, with 2 bases of the junction left unmatched. The DNA for the CDR3 is TGTGCCAGCAGCTTATGGGGACAGGGCACAGATACGCAGTATTTT. Its translation is CASSLWGQGTDTQYF.

This clonotype was observed at least ten times. The chain couples TRBV6-6 to TRBJ1-4; 9 nucleotides align to TRBD1. The CDR3 extends over 16 amino acids. J lost 3 bases, V lost 4 bases, and 6 bases had no gene match. From germline, CDR1 is MNHNY and CDR2 SVGAGI (reference sequence). CDR3 DNA sequence: TGTGCCAGCAGTTCCACGGACAGGGGAGCTAATGAAAAACTGTTTTTT. It yields the protein CASSSTDRGANEKLFF.

This clonotype was seen a handful of times. The chain couples TRBV2 to TRBJ2-1; 8 bases are a match to TRBD1. V was pared by 4 bases and J by 4 bases, with 15 bases of the junction left unmatched. This CDR3 is 18 amino acids long. Germline CDR1 reads SNHLY; CDR2 reads FYNNEI. CDR3 region: CASSGAGGANRKYNEQFF. The CDR3 DNA sequence: TGTGCCAGCAGTGGGGCAGGGGGCGCCAATAGGAAGTACAATGAGCAGTTCTTC. Filled out from reference TRBV2 and TRBJ2-1, the complete variable domain reads EPEVTQTPSHQVTQMGQEVILRCVPISNHLYFYWYRQILGQKVEFLVSFYNNEISEKSEIFDDQFSVERPDGSNFTLKIRSTKLEDSAMYFCASSGAGGANRKYNEQFFGPGTRLTVL.

This clonotype was seen many times. The chain has TRBV29-1 and TRBJ2-2, with D perhaps being TRBD1 or TRBD2 (5 bases each). The CDR3 sequence is 16 residues long. Germline V gives CDR1 SQVTM, CDR2 ANQGSEA. Trimming took off 6 bases at V and 3 bases at J, with 20 bases between the two ends. CDR3 sequence: CSVGRTHRGDTGELFF. In DNA, the CDR3 is TGCAGCGTCGGGCGGACCCATCGGGGCGACACCGGGGAGCTGTTTTTT.

This clonotype has at least ten counts. This sequence joins TRBV6-2 or TRBV6-3 and TRBJ2-1; 14 nucleotides agree with TRBD2. The CDR3 spans 16 residues. J was trimmed by 9 bases and V by 6 bases; bases with no gene match: 10. CDR1 is MNHEY, CDR2 SVGEGT, per germline. CDR3 DNA sequence: TGTGCCAGCAGCTACCGACTAGCGGGGGGGCATGGTGAGCAGTTCTTC. Translated: CASSYRLAGGHGEQFF.

V and J are TRBV12-3 or TRBV12-4 and TRBJ2-3; 12 bases are a match to TRBD2. This CDR3 has 13 residues. Trimming took 10 bases from V and 5 from J; bases not matched to a gene: 4. The CDR3 DNA reads TGTGCCACTAGCGGGGGGGCGGAAGATACGCAGTATTTT. Encoded protein: CATSGGAEDTQYF.

CDR3 in DNA: TGTGCCAGCAGCAAAGCCCCTCGGCCGCTTATTATCTACGAGCAGTACTTC. This codes for CASSKAPRPLIIYEQYF. J is TRBJ2-7 and V is TRBV21-1; the tabulated D call, TRBD2, remains unverified against the DNA. TRBV21-1 is noted as a pseudogene. The CDR3 loop spans 17 amino acids.

The chain uses TRBV2 and TRBJ2-1; 7 bases fit TRBD1. The CDR3 length is 14 residues. The junction had 10 bases not matched to a gene; V was cut back by 7 bases and J by 7 bases. The V gene's germline CDR1 is SNHLY and CDR2 FYNNEI. The CDR3 is CASNERTGWNEQFF. In DNA form, the CDR3 reads TGTGCCAGCAACGAACGGACAGGTTGGAATGAGCAGTTCTTC.

This clonotype was seen repeatedly, ten times or more. V usage is TRBV4-2 and J usage is TRBJ1-5; D might be TRBD1 (5 bases). Trimming took 4 bases from V and 0 from J, leaving 16 bases between them. The CDR3 totals 17 residues. Germline V lookup: CDR1 LGHNA, CDR2 YNFKEQ. The CDR3 protein is CASSPQPGMNSNQPQHF. The CDR3 region has the DNA TGTGCCAGCAGCCCCCAGCCAGGGATGAATAGCAATCAGCCCCAGCATTTT.

The V and J genes are TRBV29-1 and TRBJ2-1; 11 bases map to TRBD2. This CDR3 is built from 15 residues. Trimming at V came to 7 bases and at J to 4 bases, leaving 9 bases not matched to a gene. Germline CDR1 reads SQVTM; CDR2 reads ANQGSEA. CDR3 DNA: TGCAGCGCGGTAGCGGGGGGGAGTGCGTACAATGAGCAGTTCTTC. Protein: CSAVAGGSAYNEQFF.

This clonotype was detected many times. The gene calls are TRBV20-1 and TRBJ1-1; 7 nucleotides align to TRBD1. V lost 6 bases to trimming and J lost 6 bases; unmatched junction nucleotides: 13. Germline CDR1 reads DFQATT; CDR2 reads SNEGSKA (reference sequence). The CDR3 runs to 14 residues. The CDR3 is CSATFPDRVSEAFF. CDR3 nucleotide sequence: TGCAGTGCCACGTTTCCCGACAGGGTCTCTGAAGCTTTCTTT.

With respect to this clonotype: The conserved phenylalanine or tryptophan is not found at the CDR3 terminus, so this likely reflects a read error. This chain links TRBV27 with TRBJ1-6; TRBD1 aligns across 9 bases. The CDR3 is 15 residues long. The germline CDR1 and CDR2 sequences are MNHEY and SMNVEV (reference sequence). J lost 7 bases, V lost 2 bases, and 3 bases had no gene match. The CDR3 DNA is TGTGCCAGCAGTTTACTGGGGACAGGGAATTCACCCCTCCACCTT. This sequence encodes CASSLLGTGNSPLHL.

As regards this clonotype: A much larger clone differs by one base, so this may be a read error. The CDR3: CASSLLNSALHF. The CDR3 DNA sequence: TGTGCCAGCAGTTTATTGAATTCAGCCCTCCACTTT. The chain has TRBV12-3 or TRBV12-4 and TRBJ1-6; D not certain. The CDR3 contains 12 residues.

V is TRBV5-1 and J is TRBJ2-1, with 9 bases fitting TRBD2. J was trimmed by 6 bases and V by 0 bases; bases with no gene match: 7. The CDR3 is made up of 16 amino acids. CDR1 is SGHRS and CDR2 is YFSETQ in the germline V gene. The CDR3 nucleotides are TGCGCCAGCAGCTTGGTCGCTAGCGGGGAGTCCAATGAGCAGTTCTTC. Protein: CASSLVASGESNEQFF.

This clonotype came up many times. The J gene is TRBJ1-3, the V gene TRBV21-1. TRBV21-1 is a listed pseudogene. The CDR3 runs 17 residues. The CDR3 nucleotides read TGTGCCAGCAGCAAAGAGGTGGGGTCAAGCTCTGGAAACACCATATATTTT. It translates to CASSKEVGSSSGNTIYF.

This clonotype was found many times. J is TRBJ1-5 and V is TRBV6-2 or TRBV6-3, with unresolved D. Germline values: CDR1 MNHEY, CDR2 SVGEGT. There are 17 residues in the CDR3. Trimming removed 5 bases from V and 2 bases from J, with 19 bases in between. The CDR3 is CASSPPGSRVGNQPQHF. The CDR3 nucleotides read TGTGCCAGCAGTCCACCCGGGTCGAGGGTGGGCAATCAGCCCCAGCATTTT.

There are many counts of this clonotype. The V call is TRBV12-3 or TRBV12-4, the J call TRBJ2-1; no reliable D call. V lost 1 base to trimming and J lost 5 bases, with 9 bases between them. This CDR3 contains 14 residues. DNA of the CDR3: TGTGCCAGCAGTTTAGGGCCGTGGAACAATGAGCAGTTCTTC. Amino acids: CASSLGPWNNEQFF.

In this sample, this clonotype turned up a few times. J is TRBJ1-6 and V is TRBV11-2, with unresolved D. The germline gives CDR1 SGHAT, CDR2 FQNNGV. This CDR3 has 13 amino acids. V lost 3 bases, J lost 5 bases, and 5 bases lay in between. CDR3 bases: TGTGCCAGCAGCTTGGCTCATAATTCACCCCTCCACTTT. The encoded protein is CASSLAHNSPLHF.

The genes are TRBV7-2 and TRBJ1-5; D remains unclear. Germline V gene lookup returns CDR1 SGHTA and CDR2 FQGNSA. V was shortened by 8 bases and J by 9 bases, with 8 bases between the two germline ends. CDR3 length: 10 amino acids. For the CDR3, the DNA is TGTGCCAGCCCACAAGGGCCCCAGCATTTT. Amino acid sequence: CASPQGPQHF.

This clonotype was picked up many times. The chain is built from TRBV4-3 and TRBJ2-7; TRBD2 agrees at 8 bases. V shed 0 bases and J 2 bases; nucleotides not matched to a gene: 6. This CDR3 is built from 16 residues. In germline, CDR1 is LGHNA, CDR2 YSLEER. DNA of the CDR3: TGCGCCAGCAGCCAAGATATCAGCGGGGGTGCCTACGAGCAGTACTTC. It specifies CASSQDISGGAYEQYF.

There are a few counts of this clonotype. The chain has TRBV27 and TRBJ2-1; 8 bases are a match to TRBD2. The V and J ends lost 8 bases and 10 bases, in that order; junction bases with no gene match: 13. This CDR3 has 14 residues. Germline CDR1 MNHEY, CDR2 SMNVEV (reference sequence). The CDR3 sequence is CASVMTPGGEEQFF. CDR3 sequence (DNA): TGTGCCAGCGTCATGACACCCGGGGGGGAAGAGCAGTTCTTC.

This clonotype was counted at least ten times. V gene TRBV7-2 combines with J gene TRBJ1-1; TRBD1 agrees at 8 bases. CDR3 length: 15 amino acids. V lost 5 bases, J lost 5 bases, and 10 bases stayed unmatched. Germline CDR1 reads SGHTA; CDR2 reads FQGNSA. The CDR3 spells CASSPRQGKGTEAFF. The CDR3, as DNA: TGTGCCAGCAGCCCACGACAGGGGAAAGGGACTGAAGCTTTCTTT. The whole variable domain, remainder taken from reference TRBV7-2 and TRBJ1-1, is GAGVSQSPSNKVTEKGKDVELRCDPISGHTALYWYRQSLGQGLEFLIYFQGNSAPDKSGLPSDRFSAERTGGSVSTLTIQRTQQEDSAVYLCASSPRQGKGTEAFFGQGTRLTVV.

CDR3: CSALTLSTEAFF. CDR3 in DNA: TGCAGTGCTCTGACATTGAGTACTGAAGCTTTCTTT. The V call is TRBV20-1, the J call TRBJ1-1, with no clear D. The CDR3 is 12 residues long. Germline V gene data show CDR1 as DFQATT and CDR2 as SNEGSKA (reference sequence). V was shortened by 5 bases and J by 5 bases, with 12 bases between the two germline ends.

At least ten counts were recorded for this clonotype. The J gene is TRBJ1-1, the V gene TRBV6-1, with D possibly TRBD1 on 5 matching bases. The ends were cut back, 6 bases at V and 7 bases at J, with 6 bases in the middle. The CDR3 contains 10 residues. CDR1 is MNHNS and CDR2 is SASEGT in the germline V gene. CDR3 protein: CASRGGEAFF. DNA for the CDR3: TGTGCCAGCAGGGGGGGTGAAGCTTTCTTT.

This clonotype was recorded many times. The chain joins TRBV4-3 to TRBJ2-3, with a possible D match to TRBD2 (6 bases). V dropped 8 bases and J dropped 3 bases, with 15 bases sitting between them. CDR1 and CDR2 from the germline V gene are LGHNA and YSLEER. This CDR3 is built from 14 residues. The CDR3 loop reads CASGYGSGTDTQYF. The CDR3 nucleotides are TGCGCCAGCGGATATGGTAGCGGTACAGATACGCAGTATTTT.

In this sample, this clonotype turned up a few times. This sequence joins TRBV6-2 or TRBV6-3 and TRBJ2-7; possible D gene TRBD1, 5 bases. This CDR3 is built from 12 residues. V dropped 5 bases and J dropped 6 bases, with 11 bases sitting between them. The germline V gene encodes CDR1 MNHEY and CDR2 SVGEGT. CDR3 protein: CASSRGSGEQYF. DNA of the CDR3: TGTGCCAGCAGTAGGGGTTCGGGCGAGCAGTACTTC.

This clonotype showed up many times. This chain links TRBV5-6 with TRBJ1-5; D is ambiguous. Between the trimmed V and J ends, which lost 0 bases and 3 bases, there was a span of 7 bases. The germline V gene has CDR1 SGHDT and CDR2 YYEEEE. The CDR3 covers 14 residues. CDR3 sequence reads: CASSLVGDNQPQHF. CDR3 DNA sequence: TGTGCCAGCAGCTTGGTCGGGGACAATCAGCCCCAGCATTTT.

This clonotype came up a few times. Here the CDR3 reads CASSSSGGPSSYEQYF. The CDR3 DNA sequence: TGCGCCAGCAGCTCATCAGGGGGCCCGAGCTCCTACGAGCAGTACTTC. The V call is TRBV5-1, the J call TRBJ2-7; the match to TRBD1 covers 8 bases. Germline V lookup: CDR1 SGHRS, CDR2 YFSETQ. This CDR3 spans 16 amino acids. V lost 3 bases and J lost 0; bases outside the gene matches: 8. The variable domain in full, with the rest retrieved from reference TRBV5-1 and TRBJ2-7, is KAGVTQTPRYLIKTRGQQVTLSCSPISGHRSVSWYQQTPGQGLQFLFEYFSETQRNKGNFPGRFSGRQFSNSRSEMNVSTLELGDSALYLCASSSSGGPSSYEQYFGPGTRLTVT.

This clonotype was detected a few times. The rearrangement links TRBV12-3 or TRBV12-4 to TRBJ1-5; D is undetermined. V lost 2 bases and J lost 1, with 9 bases in between. CDR3 length: 15 amino acids. As DNA, the CDR3 is TGTGCCAGCAGTTTATTAGTTGGAAGCAATCAGCCCCAGCATTTT. Translating it yields CASSLLVGSNQPQHF.